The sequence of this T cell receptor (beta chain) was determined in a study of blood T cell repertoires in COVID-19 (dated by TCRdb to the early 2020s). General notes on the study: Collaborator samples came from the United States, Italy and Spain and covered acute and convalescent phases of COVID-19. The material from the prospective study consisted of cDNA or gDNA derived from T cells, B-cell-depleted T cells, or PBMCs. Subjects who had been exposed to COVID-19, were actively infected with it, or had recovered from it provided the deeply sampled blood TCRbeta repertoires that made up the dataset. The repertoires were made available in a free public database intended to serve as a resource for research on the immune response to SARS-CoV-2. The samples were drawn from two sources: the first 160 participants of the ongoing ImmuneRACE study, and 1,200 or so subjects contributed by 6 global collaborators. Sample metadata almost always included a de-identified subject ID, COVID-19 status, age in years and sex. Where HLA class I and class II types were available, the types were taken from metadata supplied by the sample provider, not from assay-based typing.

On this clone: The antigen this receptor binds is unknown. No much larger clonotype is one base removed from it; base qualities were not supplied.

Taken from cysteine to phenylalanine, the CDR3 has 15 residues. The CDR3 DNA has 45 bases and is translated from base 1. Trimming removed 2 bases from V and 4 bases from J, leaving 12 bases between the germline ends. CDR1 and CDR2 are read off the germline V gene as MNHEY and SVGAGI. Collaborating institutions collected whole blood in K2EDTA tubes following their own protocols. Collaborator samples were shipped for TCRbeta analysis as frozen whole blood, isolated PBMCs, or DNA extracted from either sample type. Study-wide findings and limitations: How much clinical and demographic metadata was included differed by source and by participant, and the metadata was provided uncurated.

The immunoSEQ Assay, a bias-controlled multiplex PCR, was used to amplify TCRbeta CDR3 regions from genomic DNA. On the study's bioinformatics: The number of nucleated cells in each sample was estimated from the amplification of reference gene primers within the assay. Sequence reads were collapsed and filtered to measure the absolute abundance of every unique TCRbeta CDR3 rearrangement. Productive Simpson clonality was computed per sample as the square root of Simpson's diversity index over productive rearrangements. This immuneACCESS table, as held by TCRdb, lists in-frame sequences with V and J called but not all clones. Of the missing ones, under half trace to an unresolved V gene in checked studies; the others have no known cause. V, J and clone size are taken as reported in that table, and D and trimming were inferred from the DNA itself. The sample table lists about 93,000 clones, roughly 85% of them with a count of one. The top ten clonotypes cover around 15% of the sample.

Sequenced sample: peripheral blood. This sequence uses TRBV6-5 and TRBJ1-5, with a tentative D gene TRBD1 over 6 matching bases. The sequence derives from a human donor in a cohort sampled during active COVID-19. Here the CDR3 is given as CASSYSGGPNQPQHF. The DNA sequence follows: TGTGCCAGCAGTTACAGCGGGGGCCCAAATCAGCCCCAGCATTTT.